This TCR beta chain was obtained from a study of T cells in Graves' hyperthyroidism and ophthalmopathy. CDR3 length equals 16 residues. CDR1 and CDR2 from the germline V gene are LNHNV and YYDKDF (reference sequence). TCR beta CDR3 sequences were amplified from RNA transcripts. The TCR CDR3 first-round RT-PCR relied on the HTBI primer set. TCRdb itself ran the multiplex PCR reads through MiXCR, one entry per CDR3 protein. The sample lists about 420,000 distinct CDR3 sequences; approximately 15% were seen once. As regards this clonotype: One end of the junction fails to match germline, which may point to a read error.

Material for sequencing was blood. J is TRBJ1-5 and V is TRBV15; D ambiguous. The receptor was derived from a woman between 18 and 29 years old with Graves' hyperthyroidism. This CDR3 reads CASSQDGDGSNQPQHF. In DNA form, the CDR3 reads TGTGCCAGCAGCCAAGATGGGGATGGGAGCAATCAGCCCCAGCATTTT.